The 32 T cell receptor beta chains listed next were all sequenced from one sample in a study of glioma-infiltrating T cells. Using RNA template, CDR3s of TCR alpha and beta were amplified with iRepertoire arm-PCR. TCRdb re-analysed the multiplex PCR reads in MiXCR, keeping a single row per CDR3 protein. Found here are 85,000 to 110,000 distinct CDR3 sequences, approximately 28% of them singletons; the top ten hold roughly 45%. Sequenced sample: glioma tissue, nonneoplastic brain tissue, or PBMCs (not recorded which). These receptors all stem from a human donor with low-grade glioma or glioblastoma, undergoing nonglioma brain surgery, or in good health (not recorded which).

This clonotype was recorded at least ten times. This chain links TRBV20-1 with TRBJ1-4; D unclear. Trimming removed 8 bases from V and 7 bases from J, with 20 bases in between. The germline V gene has CDR1 DFQATT and CDR2 SNEGSKA (reference sequence). The CDR3 spans 14 residues. The CDR3 reads CSSSSPNSGEKLFF. The CDR3 DNA reads TGCAGTTCCTCCAGTCCCAACTCGGGTGAAAAACTGTTTTTT.

The chain combines TRBV12-3 or TRBV12-4 with TRBJ1-3, with D maybe TRBD1 (5 bases). This CDR3 is built from 16 residues. V was shortened by 3 bases and J by 0 bases, with 12 bases between the two germline ends. The CDR3 sequence: CASSFGARGSGNTIYF. The DNA of the CDR3 is TGTGCCAGCAGTTTTGGGGCCCGAGGCTCTGGAAACACCATATATTTT.

Only a few counts were recorded for this clonotype. The chain recombines TRBV4-1 with TRBJ1-2, with a weak D call TRBD1 (6 bases). Trimming removed 0 bases from V and 10 bases from J, with 15 bases in between. Germline loops: CDR1 MGHRA, CDR2 YSYEKL. The CDR3 consists of 14 residues. The CDR3 sequence is CASSQDTGRGDYTF. The CDR3, as DNA: TGCGCCAGCAGCCAAGACACAGGGAGAGGAGACTACACCTTC.

This clonotype was recorded at least ten times. This chain uses TRBV4-1 with TRBJ1-1, with 7 bases identical to TRBD1. Unmatched junction bases numbered 4, after V lost 4 bases and J lost 5 bases. The CDR3 is 13 amino acids. Germline values: CDR1 MGHRA, CDR2 YSYEKL. As DNA, the CDR3 is TGCGCCAGCAGCCCCCAGGGGGGTACTGAAGCTTTCTTT. It is translated as CASSPQGGTEAFF.

Remarks on this clonotype: This may stem from a read error, because a much larger clone lies one nucleotide away. The chain uses TRBV5-5 and TRBJ1-1, with a tentative D call TRBD1 (5 bases). CDR1 is SGHKS and CDR2 is YYEKEE in the germline V gene (reference sequence). The CDR3 sequence is 15 residues long. V lost 3 bases, J lost 1 base, and 13 bases lay in between. The CDR3 DNA reads as TGTGCCAGCAGCTCGACAGTGGGCTCGAACACTGAAGCTTTCTTT. Protein product: CASSSTVGSNTEAFF.

V is TRBV30 and J is TRBJ2-3; D is possibly TRBD2 (7 bases). In germline, CDR1 is GTSNPN, CDR2 SVGIG (reference sequence). The CDR3 runs to 13 residues. V shed 4 bases and J shed 6 bases, with 14 bases lying between them. In nucleotides, the CDR3 is TGTGCCTGGAACCAAGGGGGGGGGGATACGCAGTATTTT. It yields the protein CAWNQGGGDTQYF.

At least ten counts were recorded for this clonotype. The chain uses TRBV6-2 or TRBV6-3 and TRBJ2-7, with unresolved D. Germline CDR1 reads MNHEY; CDR2 reads SVGEGT. Between the trimmed V and J ends, which lost 3 bases and 3 bases, there was a span of 3 bases. This CDR3 region has 11 residues. This CDR3 is CASSYLYEQYF. CDR3 nucleotides: TGTGCCAGCAGTTATCTCTACGAGCAGTACTTC.

A word on this clonotype: This may be a read error: a much more frequent sequence differs by one nucleotide. The genes are TRBV28 and TRBJ1-3, with D hard to call. The CDR3 contains 12 residues. Germline V lookup: CDR1 MDHEN, CDR2 SYDVKM. The ends were cut back, 6 bases at V and 5 bases at J, with 8 bases in the middle. Here the CDR3 reads CASSRGRNTIYF. The CDR3 nucleotides are TGTGCCAGCAGCCGCGGCCGAAACACCATATATTTT.

This clonotype came up many times. The chain recombines TRBV6-6 with TRBJ1-1; D call uncertain. Germline values: CDR1 MNHNY, CDR2 SVGAGI (reference sequence). Trimming removed 0 bases at V and 0 bases at J, with 11 bases between. This CDR3 spans 16 amino acids. The CDR3 nucleotides are TGTGCCAGCAGTTACTCGGTGTTGGGCATGAACACTGAAGCTTTCTTT. Encoded protein: CASSYSVLGMNTEAFF.

This clonotype was counted at least ten times. V is TRBV20-1 and J is TRBJ2-1; 12 nucleotides line up with TRBD2. CDR3 length equals 16 residues. Germline-derived CDR1 and CDR2 are DFQATT and SNEGSKA (reference sequence). Unmatched junction bases numbered 5, after V lost 1 base and J lost 4 bases. CDR3 coding DNA: TGCAGTGCTAGAGCCCTAACTAGCGGGGGGTACAATGAGCAGTTCTTC. Translation: CSARALTSGGYNEQFF.

Many counts were recorded for this clonotype. The CDR3: CASRENRGPSYEQYF. As DNA, the CDR3 is TGTGCCAGCAGGGAAAACAGGGGTCCCTCCTACGAGCAGTACTTC. The chain uses TRBV6-1 and TRBJ2-7, with 7 bases fitting TRBD1. In germline, CDR1 is MNHNS, CDR2 SASEGT. The CDR3 has 15 amino acids. J was trimmed by 0 bases and V by 6 bases; bases with no gene match: 8.

This clonotype came up a few times. The V call is TRBV12-3 or TRBV12-4, the J call TRBJ1-2; D gene ambiguous. V was clipped by 1 base and J by 4 bases, with 4 bases between them. CDR3 length: 12 amino acids. The CDR3: CASSLGSYGYTF. The CDR3 DNA reads as TGTGCCAGCAGTTTAGGCAGCTATGGCTACACCTTC.

The chain carries TRBV5-1 and TRBJ2-4; D gene unclear. V lost 1 base to trimming and J lost 4 bases, with 9 bases between them. Germline assignment: CDR1 SGHRS and CDR2 YFSETQ. The CDR3 is made up of 14 amino acids. The DNA for the CDR3 is TGCGCCAGCAGCTTGTTTCCAGAGAAAAACATTCAGTACTTC. Translating gives CASSLFPEKNIQYF. The full variable domain, completed using reference TRBV5-1 and TRBJ2-4, is KAGVTQTPRYLIKTRGQQVTLSCSPISGHRSVSWYQQTPGQGLQFLFEYFSETQRNKGNFPGRFSGRQFSNSRSEMNVSTLELGDSALYLCASSLFPEKNIQYFGAGTRLSVL.

This clonotype came up many times. The CDR3 loop is CSARDGTTIDGQYF. The CDR3 region has the DNA TGCAGTGCTAGAGATGGGACTACTATTGACGGGCAGTACTTC. The chain uses TRBV20-1 and TRBJ2-7; 7 bases are a match to TRBD2. V shed 0 bases, J shed 9 bases, and the junction held 11 bases outside the gene matches. Germline CDR1 reads DFQATT; CDR2 reads SNEGSKA (reference sequence). The CDR3 length is 14 residues.

This rearrangement joins TRBV6-5 to TRBJ2-7; either TRBD1 or TRBD2 may fit D (5 bases each). Germline V gene lookup returns CDR1 MNHEY and CDR2 SVGAGI. The CDR3 length is 15 residues. CDR3 loop: CVSSPTAGTPEEQYF. In DNA form, the CDR3 reads TGTGTTAGCAGTCCCACAGCCGGGACCCCTGAAGAGCAGTACTTC.

This clonotype was seen once. The CDR3 loop reads CASIQGILYEQYF. Written as DNA, the CDR3 is TGTGCCAGCATCCAGGGGATCCTTTACGAGCAGTACTTC. The chain joins TRBV12-3 or TRBV12-4 to TRBJ2-7, with a tentative D call TRBD1 (6 bases). The CDR3 is 13 amino acids. The V and J ends lost 7 bases and 4 bases respectively, with 14 bases between them.

J is TRBJ2-5 and V is TRBV25-1; the match to TRBD2 covers 11 bases. Germline CDR1 MGHDK, CDR2 SYGVNS. This CDR3 comprises 16 residues. The junction had 6 bases not matched to a gene; V was cut back by 1 base and J by 5 bases. In nucleotides, the CDR3 is TGTGCCAGCAGTGAATTTCTAGCGGGGGGAGGGGAGACCCAGTACTTC. Translated, it gives CASSEFLAGGGETQYF.

The gene calls are TRBV4-1 and TRBJ1-1; tentative D call: TRBD1 (5 bases). Germline V lookup: CDR1 MGHRA, CDR2 YSYEKL. The CDR3 totals 15 residues. Trimming took off 4 bases at V and 4 bases at J, with 16 bases between the two ends. The CDR3 is CASSPKSRQFTEAFF. CDR3 in DNA: TGCGCCAGCAGCCCTAAATCGCGACAGTTCACTGAAGCTTTCTTT.

This clonotype was seen ten or more times. The V call is TRBV6-1, the J call TRBJ2-7; 10 bases fit TRBD1. CDR3 length: 14 residues. V was pared by 6 bases and J by 7 bases, with 9 bases of the junction left unmatched. CDR1 is MNHNS and CDR2 is SASEGT in the germline V gene. CDR3 amino acids: CASRGTGVLREQYF. CDR3 nucleotides: TGTGCCAGCAGGGGGACAGGGGTTCTTAGAGAGCAGTACTTC.

Concerning this clonotype: The conserved phenylalanine or tryptophan normally closing the CDR3 is absent here, so this likely arose from a read error. The CDR3 sequence is CSASSGETGFYEQYL. CDR3 DNA: TGCAGTGCTAGCTCGGGGGAAACAGGGTTCTACGAGCAGTACCTC. The J gene is TRBJ2-7, the V gene TRBV20-1; D tentatively fits TRBD1 or TRBD2 (6 bases each). This CDR3 comprises 15 residues. In germline, CDR1 is DFQATT, CDR2 SNEGSKA (reference sequence). Trimming took off 3 bases at V and 3 bases at J, with 18 bases between the two ends.

This clonotype was picked up many times. This chain connects TRBV7-2 to TRBJ2-7; D uncertain. Germline V gene lookup returns CDR1 SGHTA and CDR2 FQGNSA. This CDR3 spans 11 amino acids. V was clipped by 5 bases and J by 6 bases, with 8 bases between them. CDR3 protein: CASSLGVEQYF. In nucleotides, the CDR3 is TGTGCCAGCAGCCTCGGAGTCGAGCAGTACTTC.

This clonotype was seen repeatedly, ten times or more. The chain joins TRBV28 to TRBJ1-1; 7 bases map to TRBD1. Looked up from germline, CDR1 is MDHEN and CDR2 is SYDVKM. V dropped 2 bases and J dropped 5; count of bases not matched to a gene: 8. This CDR3 region has 15 residues. In nucleotides, the CDR3 is TGTGCCAGCAGTTTACGGGGGTCAGGGGGGACTGAAGCTTTCTTT. It yields the protein CASSLRGSGGTEAFF.

This clonotype has only one observation. Given a much more abundant clone one base away, this may be a read error. The V call is TRBV28, the J call TRBJ1-5, with no clear D. Per germline, CDR1 MDHEN and CDR2 SYDVKM. The CDR3 length is 17 residues. In DNA form, the CDR3 reads TGTTCCAGCAGTTCGCCTGGTGCGGGCGATAGCAATCAGCCCCAGCATTTT. This gives the protein CSSSSPGAGDSNQPQHF.

The gene calls are TRBV12-3 or TRBV12-4 and TRBJ1-5, with 9 bases matching TRBD1. V was clipped by 5 bases and J by 5 bases; unmatched bases: 4. CDR3 length equals 14 residues. This CDR3 reads CASSPTGGHQPQHF. CDR3 DNA sequence: TGTGCCAGCAGTCCTACAGGGGGCCATCAGCCCCAGCATTTT.

Concerning this clonotype: A much larger clone sits a single nucleotide away, making a read error possible. The chain carries TRBV20-1 and TRBJ2-7; 10 bases fit TRBD1. The CDR3 sequence is 14 residues long. Per the germline V gene, CDR1 is DFQATT and CDR2 is SNEGSKA (reference sequence). Trimming cost V 6 bases and J 7 bases; bases outside gene matches: 12. CDR3 region: CSAERTGGYGEQYF. In DNA, the CDR3 is TGCAGTGCGGAACGGACAGGGGGTTACGGTGAGCAGTACTTC.

This clonotype appeared many times. The genes are TRBV6-2 or TRBV6-3 and TRBJ2-7; 10 bases align to TRBD2. CDR1 and CDR2 (germline): MNHEY, SVGEGT. The CDR3 totals 15 residues. With 2 bases clipped from V and 3 bases from J, the junction kept 4 bases outside the gene matches. The CDR3 is CASSYTSGADYEQYF. The DNA of the CDR3 is TGTGCCAGCAGTTACACTAGCGGGGCGGACTACGAGCAGTACTTC.

The chain is built from TRBV4-3 and TRBJ1-2, with 9 nucleotides matching TRBD1. Germline V gene data show CDR1 as LGHNA and CDR2 as YSLEER. The CDR3 is 15 amino acids. V lost 1 base, J lost 4 bases, and 4 bases stayed unmatched. CDR3 protein: CASSQGDRGIYGYTF. The DNA of the CDR3 is TGCGCCAGCAGCCAAGGTGACAGGGGGATCTATGGCTACACCTTC.

This clonotype came up many times. This chain joins TRBV20-1 and TRBJ2-7; D is uncertain. The CDR3 length is 12 residues. Germline V gene lookup returns CDR1 DFQATT and CDR2 SNEGSKA (reference sequence). Trimming shortened V by 3 bases and J by 0 bases, and 6 bases separated the two germline ends. The CDR3 reads CSARWSSYEQYF. CDR3 nucleotide sequence: TGCAGTGCTAGGTGGAGCTCCTACGAGCAGTACTTC.

This clonotype has more than one count but fewer than ten. The chain uses TRBV7-6 and TRBJ1-1, with D unresolved. The V and J ends lost 5 bases and 6 bases respectively, with 10 bases between them. CDR1 SGHVS and CDR2 FNYEAQ come from the germline V gene. This CDR3 contains 12 residues. CDR3: CASSPIKSEAFF. The CDR3 DNA sequence: TGTGCCAGCAGCCCTATAAAATCTGAAGCTTTCTTT.

The chain uses TRBV18 and TRBJ2-7, with 8 positions matching TRBD1. The CDR3 loop spans 13 amino acids. In germline, CDR1 is KGHSH, CDR2 LQKENI. V was pared by 8 bases and J by 4 bases, with 7 bases of the junction left unmatched. CDR3 amino acids: CASQDRAKYEQYF. The DNA of the CDR3 is TGTGCCAGCCAGGACAGGGCGAAATACGAGCAGTACTTC.

The chain joins TRBV7-3 to TRBJ2-3; D uncertain. The germline CDR1 and CDR2 sequences are SGHTA and FQGTGA. The CDR3 runs to 15 residues. V was pared by 1 base and J by 0 bases, with 8 bases between. CDR3 loop: CASSLSRTSTDTQYF. The CDR3 DNA reads as TGTGCCAGCAGCTTAAGCCGAACTAGCACAGATACGCAGTATTTT.

This clonotype was detected ten times or more. The genes are TRBV7-2 and TRBJ1-5; D perhaps matches TRBD1 (5 bases). The CDR3 runs 16 residues. The germline CDR1 and CDR2 sequences are SGHTA and FQGNSA. V shed 6 bases and J shed 2 bases, with 17 bases lying between them. For the CDR3, the DNA is TGTGCCAGCAGATCGGGGGTGGGGACCCGCAATCAGCCCCAGCATTTT. Residues: CASRSGVGTRNQPQHF.